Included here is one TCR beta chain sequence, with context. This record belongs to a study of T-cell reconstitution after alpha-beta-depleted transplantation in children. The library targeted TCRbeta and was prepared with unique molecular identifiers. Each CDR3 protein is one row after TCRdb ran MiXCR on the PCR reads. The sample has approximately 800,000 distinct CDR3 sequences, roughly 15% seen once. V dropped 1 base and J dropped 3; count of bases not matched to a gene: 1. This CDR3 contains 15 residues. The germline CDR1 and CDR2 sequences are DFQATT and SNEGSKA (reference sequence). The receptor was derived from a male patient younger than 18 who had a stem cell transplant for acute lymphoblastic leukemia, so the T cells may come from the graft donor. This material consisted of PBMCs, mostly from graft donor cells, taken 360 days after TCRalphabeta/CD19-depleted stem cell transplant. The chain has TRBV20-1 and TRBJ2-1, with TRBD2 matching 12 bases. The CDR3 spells CSARVLAGGYNEQFF. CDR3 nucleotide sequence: TGCAGTGCTAGAGTACTAGCGGGAGGCTACAATGAGCAGTTCTTC.